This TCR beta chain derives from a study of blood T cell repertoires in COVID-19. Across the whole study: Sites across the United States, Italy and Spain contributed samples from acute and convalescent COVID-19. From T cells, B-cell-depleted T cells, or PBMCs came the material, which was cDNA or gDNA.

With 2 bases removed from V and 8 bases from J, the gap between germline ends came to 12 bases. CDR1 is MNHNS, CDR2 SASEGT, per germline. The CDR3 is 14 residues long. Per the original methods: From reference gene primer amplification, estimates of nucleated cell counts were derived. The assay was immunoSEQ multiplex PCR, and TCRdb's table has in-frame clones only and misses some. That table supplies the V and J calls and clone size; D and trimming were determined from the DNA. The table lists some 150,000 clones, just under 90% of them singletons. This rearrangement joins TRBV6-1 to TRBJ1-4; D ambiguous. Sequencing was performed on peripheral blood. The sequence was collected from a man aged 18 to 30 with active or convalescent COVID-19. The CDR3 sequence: CASSESPEREKLFF. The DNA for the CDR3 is TGTGCCAGCAGTGAATCCCCGGAGCGGGAAAAACTGTTTTTT.